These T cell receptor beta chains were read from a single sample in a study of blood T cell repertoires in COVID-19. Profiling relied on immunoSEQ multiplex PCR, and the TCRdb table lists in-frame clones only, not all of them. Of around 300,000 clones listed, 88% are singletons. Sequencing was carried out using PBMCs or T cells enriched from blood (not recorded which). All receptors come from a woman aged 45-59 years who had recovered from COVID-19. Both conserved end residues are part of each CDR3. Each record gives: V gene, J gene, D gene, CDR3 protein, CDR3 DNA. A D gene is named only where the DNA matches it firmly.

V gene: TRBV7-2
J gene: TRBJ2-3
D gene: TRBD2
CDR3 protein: CASSLEGLAGADTQYF
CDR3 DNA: TGTGCCAGCAGCTTAGAGGGACTAGCGGGAGCTGATACGCAGTATTTT

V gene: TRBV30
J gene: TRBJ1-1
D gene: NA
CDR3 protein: CAYSGTMNTEAFF
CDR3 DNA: TGTGCCTATTCCGGGACAATGAACACTGAAGCTTTCTTT

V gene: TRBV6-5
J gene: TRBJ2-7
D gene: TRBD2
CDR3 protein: CASRSLAGGEQYF
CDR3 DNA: TGTGCCAGCAGATCTCTAGCGGGAGGGGAGCAGTACTTC

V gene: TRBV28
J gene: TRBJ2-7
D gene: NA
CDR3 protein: CASSPSPGLDDEQYF
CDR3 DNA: TGTGCCAGCAGTCCGTCTCCAGGGTTGGATGACGAGCAGTACTTC

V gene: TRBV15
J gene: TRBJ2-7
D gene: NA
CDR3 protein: CATSRDDPDGTPRRLSEQYF
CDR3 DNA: TGTGCCACCAGCAGGGACGATCCTGACGGGACTCCGAGAAGGTTGTCCGAGCAGTACTTC

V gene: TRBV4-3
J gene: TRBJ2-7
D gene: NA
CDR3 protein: CASHGSRYSYEQYF
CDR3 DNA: TGCGCCAGCCACGGTTCTCGCTATTCCTACGAGCAGTACTTC

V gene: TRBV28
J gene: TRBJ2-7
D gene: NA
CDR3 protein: CASSGHHGTYEQYF
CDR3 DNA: TGTGCCAGCAGTGGACATCACGGAACCTACGAGCAGTACTTC

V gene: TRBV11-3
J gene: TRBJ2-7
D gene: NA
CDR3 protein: CASSAGQLYEQYF
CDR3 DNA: TGTGCCAGCAGCGCGGGACAGCTCTACGAGCAGTACTTC

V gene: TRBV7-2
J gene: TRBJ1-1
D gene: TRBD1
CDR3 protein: CASSYGQGGTEAFF
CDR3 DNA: TGTGCCAGCAGCTACGGACAGGGGGGGACTGAAGCTTTCTTT

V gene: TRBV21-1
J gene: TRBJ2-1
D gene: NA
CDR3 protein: CASSNVDSSYNEQFF
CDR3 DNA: TGTGCCAGCAGCAATGTGGATAGCAGCTACAATGAGCAGTTCTTC

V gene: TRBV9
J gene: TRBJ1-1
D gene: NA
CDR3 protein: CASSVVSENTEAFF
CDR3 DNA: TGTGCCAGCAGCGTGGTCAGCGAGAACACTGAAGCTTTCTTT

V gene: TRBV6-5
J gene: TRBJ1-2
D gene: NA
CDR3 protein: CASRSSGKYGYTF
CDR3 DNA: TGTGCCAGCAGGTCGTCAGGGAAGTATGGCTACACCTTC

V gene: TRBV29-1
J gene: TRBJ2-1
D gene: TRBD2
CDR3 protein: CSVLGLEGSNEQFF
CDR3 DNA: TGCAGCGTCTTAGGACTAGAGGGGTCCAATGAGCAGTTCTTC

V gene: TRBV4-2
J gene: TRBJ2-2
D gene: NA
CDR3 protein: CASSQEAHTGELFF
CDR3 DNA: TGTGCCAGCAGCCAAGAGGCACACACCGGGGAGCTGTTTTTT

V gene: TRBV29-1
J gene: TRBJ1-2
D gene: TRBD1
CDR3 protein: CSVEEGDRVVGGYTF
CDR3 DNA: TGCAGCGTTGAAGAAGGGGACAGGGTGGTTGGGGGCTACACCTTC

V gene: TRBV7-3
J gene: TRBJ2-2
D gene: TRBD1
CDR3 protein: CASSLLGQGSNTGELFF
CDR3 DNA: TGTGCCAGCAGCCTACTGGGACAGGGCTCGAACACCGGGGAGCTGTTTTTT